One and the same sample provided the 27 T cell receptor beta chains below, sequenced in a study of T-cell reconstitution after alpha-beta-depleted transplantation in children (dated by TCRdb to the mid-2010s). The library was made by PCR. Sequencing relied on an Illumina HiSeq 2500. To normalize quantification of the TCRbeta repertoire, the TCR libraries were built with molecular barcoding that relied on unique molecular identifiers. TCRdb reworked the public reads: Q25 trimming with fastp, MiXCR clone assembly, productive beta chains retained. Identical CDR3 protein sequences are pooled into one entry, listed with their most common genes and DNA. Present in this sample are about a million distinct CDR3 sequences, roughly 29% of which were seen just once. 28% of the sample rests with the top ten. The intended sense of this specimen's treatment or condition label: allogeneic hematopoietic cell transplantation with graft depleted of TCRalphabeta T cells and CD19 B cells.

The source was PBMCs, mostly from graft donor cells, collected 360 days after TCRalphabeta/CD19-depleted stem cell transplant. These receptors were collected from a boy under two years old who had a stem cell transplant for SCID, so the T cells may come from the graft donor.

This chain links TRBV29-1 with TRBJ1-1; D not resolved. The CDR3 consists of 11 residues. From germline, CDR1 is SQVTM and CDR2 ANQGSEA. The V end lost 3 bases, the J end lost 8 bases, and 10 bases lay between the germline ends. The CDR3 DNA reads as TGCAGCGTTGACGGAGGTTTGGAAGCTTTCTTT. Translation: CSVDGGLEAFF.

The sample holds a few counts of this clonotype. This rearrangement joins TRBV5-1 to TRBJ2-7; D assignment may be TRBD1 or TRBD2 (5 bases each). Per germline, CDR1 SGHRS and CDR2 YFSETQ. This CDR3 comprises 15 residues. The germline V and J ends were trimmed by 4 bases and 3 bases, with 17 bases remaining between them. CDR3 protein: CASSEGPSLYYEQYF. The CDR3 coding sequence is TGCGCCAGCAGCGAGGGACCTTCCTTGTACTACGAGCAGTACTTC.

The CDR3 nucleotides read TGTGCCAGCAGTATCCGGGACTTATCATCCTACGAGCAGTACTTC. Translation: CASSIRDLSSYEQYF. This chain links TRBV12-3 or TRBV12-4 with TRBJ2-7, with D tentatively TRBD2 (6 bases). Trimming removed 5 bases from V and 1 base from J, with 15 bases in between. CDR3 length equals 15 residues.

The CDR3 DNA reads TGTGCCAGCAGTCGAGGGGACAGGGGCGCCACAGATACGCAGTATTTT. This encodes CASSRGDRGATDTQYF. The chain joins TRBV6-2 or TRBV6-3 to TRBJ2-3, with TRBD1 matching over 10 bases. This CDR3 contains 16 residues. Unmatched junction bases numbered 7, after V lost 5 bases and J lost 2 bases. Germline CDR1 MNHEY, CDR2 SVGEGT.

This clonotype has more than one count but fewer than ten. The chain uses TRBV10-3 and TRBJ2-5, with 7 bases fitting TRBD2. The CDR3 totals 15 residues. V lost 6 bases to trimming and J lost 0 bases; unmatched junction nucleotides: 7. Germline CDR1 reads ENHRY; CDR2 reads SYGVKD. The CDR3 spells CAIRGGESDQETQYF. The DNA of the CDR3 is TGTGCCATCAGGGGGGGGGAGTCCGACCAAGAGACCCAGTACTTC.

V is TRBV7-7 and J is TRBJ2-2; 9 bases agree with TRBD2. The trim removed 5 bases at V and 9 bases at J, leaving 13 bases unmatched. CDR3 size: 16 residues. Per germline, CDR1 SSHAT and CDR2 FNYEAQ (reference sequence). In DNA form, the CDR3 reads TGTGCCAGCAGCGCAAGCGGACCGGGACTAGCCCGGGAGCTGTTTTTT. Translated: CASSASGPGLARELFF.

This chain uses TRBV28 with TRBJ1-2; TRBD1 might be the D (6 bases). CDR3 size: 14 residues. Per the germline V gene, CDR1 is MDHEN and CDR2 is SYDVKM. The V and J ends lost 6 bases and 6 bases respectively, with 17 bases between them. This CDR3 is CASSSSYRADGYTF. CDR3 nucleotides: TGTGCCAGCAGCTCAAGCTACAGGGCGGATGGCTACACCTTC.

This clonotype was detected only a few times. This chain connects TRBV20-1 to TRBJ1-1, with D hard to call. The CDR3 sequence is 13 residues long. From germline, CDR1 is DFQATT and CDR2 SNEGSKA (reference sequence). The CDR3 spells CLAFSPQNTEAFF. In DNA form, the CDR3 reads TGCCTTGCCTTCTCGCCACAGAACACTGAAGCTTTCTTT.

This clonotype was counted only a few times. The chain couples TRBV19 to TRBJ1-5; 8 bases are a match to TRBD1. This CDR3 spans 15 amino acids. CDR1 is LNHDA and CDR2 is SQIVND in the germline V gene (reference sequence). Trimming cost V 6 bases and J 2 bases; bases outside gene matches: 6. The CDR3 sequence: CASSIGGQGNQPQHF. The DNA of the CDR3 is TGTGCCAGTAGCATTGGGGGACAGGGCAATCAGCCCCAGCATTTT.

This clonotype was detected a few times. V usage is TRBV6-1 and J usage is TRBJ2-4; D is unresolved. CDR3 length equals 16 residues. Between the trimmed V and J ends, which lost 5 bases and 3 bases, there was a span of 17 bases. Per the germline V gene, CDR1 is MNHNS and CDR2 is SASEGT. CDR3 in DNA: TGTGCCAGCAGTCAGACCTTTGGTAGTAGCAAAAACATTCAGTACTTC. This sequence encodes CASSQTFGSSKNIQYF.

In this sample, this clonotype turned up a few times. The CDR3 loop reads CASSGPGQGTSGANVLTF. The DNA of the CDR3 is TGTGCCAGCAGCGGCCCGGGACAGGGCACCTCTGGGGCCAACGTCCTGACTTTC. The J gene is TRBJ2-6, the V gene TRBV25-1; 9 bases agree with TRBD1. After removal of 6 bases from V and 0 bases from J, the junction contained 9 bases not matched to a gene. Germline loops: CDR1 MGHDK, CDR2 SYGVNS. CDR3 length: 18 residues.

This clonotype was observed a handful of times. This sequence joins TRBV11-2 and TRBJ1-4; 7 nucleotides align to TRBD1. Germline loops: CDR1 SGHAT, CDR2 FQNNGV. The junction had 12 bases not matched to a gene; V was cut back by 5 bases and J by 0 bases. The CDR3 loop spans 18 amino acids. The CDR3 sequence is CASSPRTGALTTNEKLFF. The DNA of the CDR3 is TGTGCCAGCAGCCCTCGAACAGGGGCCCTCACAACTAATGAAAAACTGTTTTTT. Full variable domain (missing parts from reference TRBV11-2 and TRBJ1-4): EAGVAQSPRYKIIEKRQSVAFWCNPISGHATLYWYQQILGQGPKLLIQFQNNGVVDDSQLPKDRFSAERLKGVDSTLKIQPAKLEDSAVYLCASSPRTGALTTNEKLFFGSGTQLSVL.

This clonotype has more than one count but fewer than ten. The chain recombines TRBV6-1 with TRBJ1-1; possible D gene TRBD1, 5 bases. Germline loops: CDR1 MNHNS, CDR2 SASEGT. Trimming took off 6 bases at V and 0 bases at J, with 14 bases between the two ends. CDR3 length equals 15 residues. CDR3: CASRPQLGVNTEAFF. CDR3 bases: TGTGCCAGCAGACCTCAGTTGGGGGTGAACACTGAAGCTTTCTTT.

The chain combines TRBV12-3 or TRBV12-4 with TRBJ2-1; weak D call: TRBD1 (6 bases). V lost 6 bases, J lost 8 bases, and 11 bases lay in between. There are 12 residues in the CDR3. CDR3 sequence (DNA): TGTGCCAGCAGGGCAGGGGTGCATGAGCAGTTCTTC. This encodes CASRAGVHEQFF.

The chain combines TRBV4-1 with TRBJ1-1; D unresolved. V lost 0 bases, J lost 1 base, and 12 bases lay in between. The germline V gene has CDR1 MGHRA and CDR2 YSYEKL. The CDR3 has 16 residues. The CDR3 loop reads CASSQDQAVGNTEAFF. The CDR3, as DNA: TGCGCCAGCAGCCAAGATCAAGCGGTAGGGAACACTGAAGCTTTCTTT.

The chain employs TRBV5-8 and TRBJ2-1; 13 bases line up with TRBD2. The ends lost 4 bases at V and 8 bases at J; junction bases unmatched: 6. The CDR3 has 15 amino acids. Per the germline V gene, CDR1 is SGHTS and CDR2 is YDEGEE. Here the CDR3 DNA reads TGTGCCAGCAGCGTCGGGACTAGCGGGGTCCATGAGCAGTTCTTC. Its protein product is CASSVGTSGVHEQFF.

This chain links TRBV6-2 or TRBV6-3 with TRBJ2-5, with D possibly called TRBD1 or TRBD2 (5 bases each). Germline assignment: CDR1 MNHEY and CDR2 SVGEGT. The V and J ends lost 5 bases and 5 bases respectively, with 15 bases between them. The CDR3 spans 14 residues. The CDR3 loop reads CASSPLEWGETQYF. CDR3 nucleotides: TGTGCCAGCAGTCCCCTAGAGTGGGGGGAGACCCAGTACTTC.

In DNA, the CDR3 is TGTGCCAGCAGTTTATTACCGCTACTAGCGGCCGGGGAGCTGTTTTTT. Its translation is CASSLLPLLAAGELFF. The rearrangement uses TRBV27 and TRBJ2-2, with TRBD2 matching over 8 bases. Unmatched junction bases numbered 7, after V lost 1 base and J lost 6 bases. This CDR3 is 16 amino acids long. Germline-derived CDR1 and CDR2 are MNHEY and SMNVEV (reference sequence).

This chain joins TRBV6-2 or TRBV6-3 and TRBJ1-2; 7 bases agree with TRBD1. The CDR3 consists of 15 residues. Trimming cost V 5 bases and J 3 bases; bases outside gene matches: 9. Germline CDR1 and CDR2: MNHEY and SVGEGT. The CDR3 DNA sequence: TGTGCCAGCAGTGACCCCGGGACAGTCGACTATGGCTACACCTTC. Its translation: CASSDPGTVDYGYTF.

This clonotype has a handful of counts. The J gene is TRBJ2-3, the V gene TRBV11-2, with TRBD1 matching over 7 bases. The V and J ends lost 5 bases and 11 bases, in that order; junction bases with no gene match: 7. Germline V CDR1 and CDR2: SGHAT, FQNNGV. The CDR3 runs 12 residues. For the CDR3, the DNA is TGTGCCAGCAGCAGAACAGGGGAACTGCAGTATTTT. This translates into CASSRTGELQYF.

V gene TRBV20-1 combines with J gene TRBJ2-3; perhaps TRBD2 as D (7 bases). CDR3 size: 13 residues. Trimming left V 6 bases short and J 5 bases short, with 15 bases between. Germline-derived CDR1 and CDR2 are DFQATT and SNEGSKA (reference sequence). CDR3 coding DNA: TGCAGTGCCCGCGGGGGCCCCAAAGATACGCAGTATTTT. This translates into CSARGGPKDTQYF.

The table lists this clonotype with a count of one. The genes are TRBV7-6 and TRBJ2-7; the D gene could be TRBD1 or TRBD2 (5 bases each). From germline, CDR1 is SGHVS and CDR2 FNYEAQ. Deletions cut 4 bases from V and 6 bases from J, with 19 bases between. The length of the CDR3 is 15 residues. This CDR3 reads CASSYSGTDLGEQYF. The CDR3 DNA sequence: TGTGCCAGCAGCTATTCCGGGACGGATCTGGGCGAGCAGTACTTC.

The V and J genes are TRBV10-3 and TRBJ2-2, with 10 bases that match TRBD2. The junction had 5 bases not matched to a gene; V was cut back by 10 bases and J by 0 bases. From germline, CDR1 is ENHRY and CDR2 SYGVKD. This CDR3 contains 15 residues. The CDR3, as DNA: TGTGCCACCCTAGCGGGGGCTACGAACACCGGGGAGCTGTTTTTT. This encodes CATLAGATNTGELFF.

This clonotype was picked up a small number of times. The chain couples TRBV12-3 or TRBV12-4 to TRBJ2-1; possible D gene TRBD1, 6 bases. V was shortened by 6 bases and J by 10 bases, with 16 bases between the two germline ends. The CDR3 contains 13 residues. The CDR3 DNA sequence: TGTGCCAGCAGAGTCACAGGGAAGGACGAGCAGTTCTTC. It translates to CASRVTGKDEQFF.

DNA of the CDR3: TGTGCCACCAGTGGGGGACCCGGTTTGGGGCCAGATACGCAGTATTTT. Translation: CATSGGPGLGPDTQYF. The chain has TRBV24-1 and TRBJ2-3; tentatively, D is TRBD1 or TRBD2 (5 bases each). Trimming took off 5 bases at V and 4 bases at J, with 18 bases between the two ends. This CDR3 region has 16 residues. Germline-derived CDR1 and CDR2 are KGHDR and SFDVKD.

This clonotype was seen a few times. This rearrangement joins TRBV29-1 to TRBJ2-2; D is unclear. Germline V gene lookup returns CDR1 SQVTM and CDR2 ANQGSEA. Trimming removed 6 bases at V and 5 bases at J, with 10 bases between. The CDR3 is made up of 12 amino acids. The CDR3 DNA is TGCAGCGTCTCCGGCGGAACCGGGGAGCTGTTTTTT. Translating gives CSVSGGTGELFF.

V and J are TRBV5-6 and TRBJ2-7; perhaps TRBD1 as D (5 bases). Germline CDR1 is SGHDT and CDR2 is YYEEEE. The V and J ends lost 4 bases and 0 bases respectively, with 8 bases between them. CDR3 length equals 13 residues. The CDR3, as DNA: TGTGCCAGCAGCCCGGACAACTCCTACGAGCAGTACTTC. As protein: CASSPDNSYEQYF.